This T cell receptor beta chain originates from a study of CD8 T cells in Susac syndrome. Random hexamers primed reverse transcription of about 0.5 to 1 ug RNA. Amplification of TCR beta CDR3 was carried out by immunoSEQ multiplex PCR, which covered 54 Vbeta and 13 Jbeta segments. One entry per CDR3 protein, called by TCRdb with MiXCR from the immunoSEQ multiplex PCR reads. The data show 150,000 to 200,000 distinct CDR3 sequences, approximately 90% seen once. Healthy donors were controls matched for age and sex. The source of this sequence is a human donor in good health. Source material: CD4+ T cells from PBMCs.

DNA of the CDR3: TGTGCCATCAGTGAGAGGGGGGGCGTCTATGGCTACACCTTC. Its protein is CAISERGGVYGYTF. The chain carries TRBV10-3 and TRBJ1-2; TRBD1 is a possible D gene (6 bases). CDR1 is ENHRY and CDR2 is SYGVKD in the germline V gene. This CDR3 contains 14 residues. Trimming took 2 bases from V and 4 from J, leaving 11 bases between them.